These 5 T cell receptor beta chains came from one sample sequenced in a study of cytomegalovirus exposure and HLA in healthy donors. The PCR ran on 60 Vbeta and 13 Jbeta primers. Generated by immunoSEQ multiplex PCR, the TCRdb table keeps only in-frame clones and is missing some. The sample holds approximately 130,000 clones; approximately 87% are singletons and the top ten take 4.5% to 6.5%. The sequenced sample was PBMCs. The receptors come from a woman younger than 45 in good health and CMV-seronegative.

This chain's CDR3 is CASSRQEDGELFF. As DNA, the CDR3 is TGTGCCAGCAGCCGACAGGAGGACGGGGAGCTGTTTTTT. The J gene is TRBJ2-2, the V gene TRBV11-1; a weak D match, TRBD1 (6 bases). Per the germline V gene, CDR1 is SGHAT and CDR2 is FQDESV (reference sequence). The V end was cut by 5 bases, the J end by 7 bases, with 11 bases between. The CDR3 spans 13 residues.

Only a few counts were recorded for this clone. The V and J genes are TRBV4-2 and TRBJ2-1, with TRBD2 identical over 8 bases. The ends lost 2 bases at V and 6 bases at J; junction bases unmatched: 24. Germline V CDR1 and CDR2: LGHNA, YNFKEQ. CDR3 length equals 21 residues. The CDR3 protein is CASSQTFTVGLGGRFSNEQFF. The CDR3, as DNA: TGTGCCAGCAGCCAAACCTTTACAGTGGGGCTTGGCGGGAGGTTCTCCAATGAGCAGTTCTTC.

The rearrangement links TRBV28 to TRBJ2-2, with TRBD2 matching over 10 bases. The CDR3 consists of 15 residues. Germline-derived CDR1 and CDR2 are MDHEN and SYDVKM. V was clipped by 10 bases and J by 1 base; unmatched bases: 6. CDR3 loop: CATLRTSGNTGELFF. The CDR3 DNA sequence: TGTGCCACCTTACGGACTAGCGGGAACACCGGGGAGCTGTTTTTT.

V is TRBV7-9 and J is TRBJ2-3; perhaps TRBD2 as D (5 bases). Trimming removed 4 bases at V and 2 bases at J, with 13 bases between. Germline V gives CDR1 SEHNR, CDR2 FQNEAQ (reference sequence). This CDR3 region has 15 residues. CDR3 in amino acids: CASSSLGGLTDTQYF. DNA of the CDR3: TGTGCCAGCAGCTCCTTAGGAGGTCTCACAGATACGCAGTATTTT.

CDR3: CASSAGVGYGYTF. The CDR3 DNA sequence: TGTGCCAGCAGCGCAGGGGTGGGGTATGGCTACACCTTC. The chain combines TRBV7-2 with TRBJ1-2, with a possible D match to TRBD1 (6 bases). The CDR3 length is 13 residues. Trimming stripped 5 bases from V and 5 bases from J, with 12 bases between. Germline assignment: CDR1 SGHTA and CDR2 FQGNSA.